This entry lists 6 T cell receptor beta chains sequenced from one sample in a study of blood T cell repertoires in COVID-19. TCRdb keeps only in-frame clones here, not all; method: immunoSEQ multiplex PCR. The sample contains 310,000 or so clones, 87% of which appear only once. Sample: PBMCs or T cells enriched from blood (not recorded which). These receptors all stem from a woman aged 25 to 39 who had recovered from COVID-19.

This chain joins TRBV10-3 and TRBJ1-6, with 7 bases identical to TRBD1. After removal of 3 bases from V and 5 bases from J, the junction contained 1 base not matched to a gene. Germline values: CDR1 ENHRY, CDR2 SYGVKD. This CDR3 comprises 14 residues. The chain's CDR3 is CAISDGTDNSPLHF. CDR3 in DNA: TGTGCCATCAGTGATGGGACAGATAATTCACCCCTCCACTTT.

V and J are TRBV6-2 or TRBV6-3 and TRBJ2-2; D may be TRBD1 (5 bases). V lost 6 bases, J lost 5 bases, and 10 bases lay in between. Germline loops: CDR1 MNHEY, CDR2 SVGEGT. This CDR3 spans 13 amino acids. The CDR3 DNA is TGTGCCAGCAGCCCACAGGCGACCGGGGAGCTGTTTTTT. Its translation: CASSPQATGELFF.

The V gene is TRBV30, the J gene TRBJ1-5, with a tentative D call TRBD1 (5 bases). Deletions cut 7 bases from V and 4 bases from J, with 11 bases between. This CDR3 contains 12 residues. CDR1 GTSNPN and CDR2 SVGIG come from the germline V gene (reference sequence). CDR3 protein: CAFRQKNQPQHF. The CDR3 coding sequence is TGTGCCTTTAGACAGAAAAATCAGCCCCAGCATTTT.

V gene TRBV7-9 combines with J gene TRBJ1-6; no firm D call. V was pared by 3 bases and J by 10 bases, with 10 bases between. The CDR3 covers 13 residues. Germline-derived CDR1 and CDR2 are SEHNR and FQNEAQ (reference sequence). CDR3 loop: CASSFEEVSPLHF. CDR3 sequence (DNA): TGTGCCAGCAGCTTTGAGGAAGTCTCACCCCTCCACTTT.

The gene calls are TRBV9 and TRBJ1-5, with D perhaps matching TRBD1 (5 bases). Germline CDR1 is SGDLS and CDR2 is YYNGEE. The CDR3 runs to 15 residues. V lost 2 bases and J 5 bases, leaving 14 bases between the germline ends. The CDR3: CASSVQGEFYQPQHF. CDR3 DNA: TGTGCCAGCAGCGTTCAGGGTGAGTTTTATCAGCCCCAGCATTTT.

This sequence joins TRBV19 and TRBJ1-4; 7 nucleotides align to TRBD1. Germline values: CDR1 LNHDA, CDR2 SQIVND (reference sequence). J gave up 8 bases and V 6 bases, and 6 bases lay outside the gene matches. The CDR3 consists of 13 residues. CDR3 sequence: CASRRTGTEKLFF. In nucleotides, the CDR3 is TGTGCCAGTAGGCGGACAGGAACGGAAAAACTGTTTTTT. The variable domain in full, completed from reference TRBV19 and TRBJ1-4, reads DGGITQSPKYLFRKEGQNVTLSCEQNLNHDAMYWYRQDPGQGLRLIYYSQIVNDFQKGDIAEGYSVSREKKESFPLTVTSAQKNPTAFYLCASRRTGTEKLFFGSGTQLSVL.